The sequence of this T cell receptor beta chain was determined in a study of blood T cell repertoires in COVID-19. Study details: T cells, B-cell-depleted T cells, or PBMCs supplied cDNA or gDNA.

Original processing notes: From reference gene primer amplification, estimates of nucleated cell counts were derived. Produced via immunoSEQ multiplex PCR; TCRdb's table is partial and in-frame only. Clonal size and the V and J genes are those of that table, whereas D and trimming came from the DNA. The data contain around 180,000 clones, about 85% of them seen just once; the ten biggest clones take up 15% to 20%. V lost 8 bases and J 0 bases, leaving 8 bases between the germline ends. Germline V CDR1 and CDR2: SNHLY, FYNNEI. The CDR3 consists of 12 residues. This clone was observed a few times. The rearrangement joins TRBV2 to TRBJ2-7; D is ambiguous. Sequencing was done on a sample of peripheral blood. The receptor comes from a person in their 70s with COVID-19, enrolled during active disease. The CDR3 nucleotides are TGTGCCAGCGGGTCGGGCTCCTACGAGCAGTACTTC. It translates to CASGSGSYEQYF.